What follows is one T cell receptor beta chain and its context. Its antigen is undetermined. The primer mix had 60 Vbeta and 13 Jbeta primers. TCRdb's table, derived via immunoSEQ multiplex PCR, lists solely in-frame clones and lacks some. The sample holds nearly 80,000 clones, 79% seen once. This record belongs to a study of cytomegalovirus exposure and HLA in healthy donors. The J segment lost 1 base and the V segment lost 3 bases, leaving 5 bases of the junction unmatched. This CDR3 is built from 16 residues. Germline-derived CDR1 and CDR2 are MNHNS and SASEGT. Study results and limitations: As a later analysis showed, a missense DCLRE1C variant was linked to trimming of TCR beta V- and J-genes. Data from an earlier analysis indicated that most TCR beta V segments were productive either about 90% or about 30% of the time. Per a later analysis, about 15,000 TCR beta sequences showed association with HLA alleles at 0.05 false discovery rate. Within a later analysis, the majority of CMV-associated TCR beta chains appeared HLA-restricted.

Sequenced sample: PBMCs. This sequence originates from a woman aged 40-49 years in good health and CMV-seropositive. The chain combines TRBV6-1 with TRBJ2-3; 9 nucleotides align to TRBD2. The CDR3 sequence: CASSERAGGRTDTQYF. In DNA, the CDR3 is TGTGCCAGCAGTGAGCGGGCGGGGGGGCGCACAGATACGCAGTATTTT.